This T cell receptor beta chain emerged from a study of Tregs in tolerant kidney transplant recipients. Points from the study as a whole: Tregs expanded with activated donor B cells seemed most donor-specific. Findings come from small patient numbers and require larger validation. No direct test of biological reproducibility was done here.

Trimming cost V 9 bases and J 2 bases, with 8 bases left between them. The CDR3 runs to 12 residues. CDR1 is MDHEN, CDR2 SYDVKM, per germline. With regard to this clone: The antigen is undetermined.

TCRdb's copy holds only in-frame clones and misses some; the assay was immunoSEQ multiplex PCR. This sample has some 60,000 clones, with over 70% found just once. Unstimulated Tregs (CD4+CD25+CD127-) and CD4+CD25- non-Tregs were sorted from PBMCs. The material sequenced was CD4+ T cells from blood. The rearrangement links TRBV28 to TRBJ1-3; a weak D match, TRBD1 (5 bases). The origin of this receptor is a human donor in good health. CDR3 sequence reads: CASQGAGNTIYF. CDR3 DNA: TGTGCCAGTCAGGGCGCTGGAAACACCATATATTTT.